This is a list of T cell receptor beta chains from one sample in a study of blood T cell repertoires in COVID-19. TCRdb keeps only in-frame clones here, not all; method: immunoSEQ multiplex PCR. This table has roughly 300,000 clones, around 88% appearing once. The material sequenced was peripheral blood. Receptor source: a woman aged 50 to 60 with acute or convalescent COVID-19. CDR3s include the opening cysteine and the closing phenylalanine or tryptophan. The order of the fields is D gene, clone size, V gene, J gene, CDR3 DNA, CDR3 protein. The D gene is left open where the match is weak. Size is stated for part of the rows, as once, few or many counts, or as a class when the clone is expanded.

.	.	TRBV9	TRBJ2-3	TGTGCCAGCAGCGTAGGGGATAGCGGCCGCACAGATACGCAGTATTTT	CASSVGDSGRTDTQYF
.	.	TRBV5-1	TRBJ2-1	TGCGCCAGCAGCTTGATGGGGGGAGGCTCCTACAATGAGCAGTTCTTC	CASSLMGGGSYNEQFF
.	.	TRBV6-5	TRBJ2-1	TGTGCCAGCAGTTACTGGGCGGGCGGAGATCATGAGCAGTTCTTC	CASSYWAGGDHEQFF
.	.	TRBV28	TRBJ1-1	TGTGCCAGCAGTCAGGAAGAGGGGGGGCGAGAATTGAACACTGAAGCTTTCTTT	CASSQEEGGRELNTEAFF
TRBD1	.	TRBV27	TRBJ1-1	TGTGCCAGCAGTTTTCCTACAGGGGGCGCGAAGGGCACTGAAGCTTTCTTT	CASSFPTGGAKGTEAFF
TRBD1	.	TRBV24-1	TRBJ2-2	TGTGCCACCAGTGATCCGTCTCGAGGACAGGGAACCGGGGAGCTGTTTTTT	CATSDPSRGQGTGELFF
.	.	TRBV27	TRBJ1-1	TGTGCCAGCAGTTTATTTCTGGGGCGGTACACTGAAGCTTTCTTT	CASSLFLGRYTEAFF
TRBD2	once	TRBV6-5	TRBJ2-2	TGTGCCAGCAGGAAGCCGGGGGGTGCCGGGGAGCTGTTTTTT	CASRKPGGAGELFF
.	.	TRBV18	TRBJ1-1	TGTGCCAGCTCAACCCAGTGGGGCAACACTGAAGCTTTCTTT	CASSTQWGNTEAFF
.	.	TRBV5-4	TRBJ1-2	TGTGCCAGCAGCTCTGGGGGGGAGCGGGGGTTATATGGCTACACCTTC	CASSSGGERGLYGYTF
.	.	TRBV2	TRBJ2-2	TGTGCCAGCAGTTCAGATTCCGCGAACACCGGGGAGCTGTTTTTT	CASSSDSANTGELFF
.	.	TRBV7-7	TRBJ2-5	TGTGCCAGCAGCTTAACCCCGACATACCAAGAGACCCAGTACTTC	CASSLTPTYQETQYF
TRBD2	.	TRBV19	TRBJ2-5	TGTGCCAGTACCCTCGGACTAGGCCAAGAGACCCAGTACTTC	CASTLGLGQETQYF
.	.	TRBV6-4	TRBJ1-2	TGTGCCAGCAGTGCCGGAGGGGCCAACTATGGCTACACCTTC	CASSAGGANYGYTF
.	.	TRBV19	TRBJ1-2	TGTGCCAGTAGTATTTCGGAGTCTGGCTACACCTTC	CASSISESGYTF
.	.	TRBV4-2	TRBJ2-2	TGTGCCAGCAGCCAAGTACAGGACACCGGGGAGCTGTTTTTT	CASSQVQDTGELFF
.	.	TRBV6-1	TRBJ1-2	TGTGCCAGCAGTGAAGCGCTCGGAGGAGGGTATGGCTACACCTTC	CASSEALGGGYGYTF
.	.	TRBV2	TRBJ2-5	TGTGCCAGCTGGGCAGGAGGTGGCCAAGAGACCCAGTACTTC	CASWAGGGQETQYF
.	.	TRBV29-1	TRBJ1-2	TGCAGCGTTACAAAAAGAGGTGGCTATGGCTACACCTTC	CSVTKRGGYGYTF
.	.	TRBV7-8	TRBJ1-2	TGTGCCAGCAGCTTAGTGGCAGTCACTGGCTACACCTTC	CASSLVAVTGYTF
TRBD1	.	TRBV7-2	TRBJ1-1	TGTGCCAGCAGCTTTGGGACAGGAAAGGGGTGGACTGAAGCTTTCTTT	CASSFGTGKGWTEAFF
.	.	TRBV9	TRBJ1-3	TGTGCCAGCAGCGTACAGGGGTCTGGAAACACCATATATTTT	CASSVQGSGNTIYF
.	once	TRBV30	TRBJ1-4	TGTGCCTGGAGCCCCTCCCTAGGCTTTTTCGGTGAAAAACTGTTTTTT	CAWSPSLGFFGEKLFF
TRBD1	.	TRBV6-5	TRBJ2-3	TGTGCCAGCAGTAACCGGGACAGGGAGGCAGATACGCAGTATTTT	CASSNRDREADTQYF
.	once	TRBV5-1	TRBJ2-2	TGCGCCAGCAGCTTGGCCAGGGTCGAGAACACCGGGGAGCTGTTTTTT	CASSLARVENTGELFF
TRBD1	.	TRBV5-1	TRBJ1-3	TGCGCCAGCAGCGGGGGACAGGTAGGCGCTGGAAACACCATATATTTT	CASSGGQVGAGNTIYF
TRBD2	.	TRBV5-1	TRBJ2-2	TGCGCCAGCAGCTTGGACGGGACTACCGTGAGCGGGGAGCTGTTTTTT	CASSLDGTTVSGELFF
TRBD1	.	TRBV7-9	TRBJ2-3	TGTGCCAGCAGCCCCGGGGCAGGGGGTACAGATACGCAGTATTTT	CASSPGAGGTDTQYF
TRBD1	.	TRBV10-3	TRBJ2-5	TGTGCCATCAGGGGCCCGGGACAGGAAGAGACCCAGTACTTC	CAIRGPGQEETQYF
TRBD1	.	TRBV3-1/TRBV3-2	TRBJ1-6	TGTGCCAGCAGCCTACCGGGACAGGGAGCTTCACCCCTCCACTTT	CASSLPGQGASPLHF
TRBD2	.	TRBV3-1/TRBV3-2	TRBJ2-1	TGTGCCAGCAGCCAAGAAAACCGCGGGAGCTCCTACAATGAGCAGTTCTTC	CASSQENRGSSYNEQFF
.	.	TRBV30	TRBJ2-6	TGTGCCTGGAGTAGGTGGGCCGGGGCCAACGTCCTGACTTTC	CAWSRWAGANVLTF
TRBD1	.	TRBV9	TRBJ2-7	TGTGCCAGCAGCGTAGGACAGGGGACTCCGAACGAGCAGTACTTC	CASSVGQGTPNEQYF
TRBD1	.	TRBV2	TRBJ1-5	TGTGCCAGCAGTGGGGGGACAGGGGGCAATCAGCCCCAGCATTTT	CASSGGTGGNQPQHF
TRBD1	.	TRBV10-3	TRBJ2-7	TGTGCCATCAGGTTGGGGACAGCCTACGAGCAGTACTTC	CAIRLGTAYEQYF
.	few	TRBV2	TRBJ1-5	TGTGCCAGCTCGCCCCGGGTGGGTCTTTATAGCAATCAGCCCCAGCATTTT	CASSPRVGLYSNQPQHF
TRBD1	.	TRBV5-4	TRBJ2-6	TGTGCCGGACACAGGGGGAAGGTCTCTGGGGCCAACGTCCTGACTTTC	CAGHRGKVSGANVLTF
.	few	TRBV5-6	TRBJ1-5	TGTGCCAGCACCGTGGCGGGGGAGGTCGGTCAGCCCCAGCATTTT	CASTVAGEVGQPQHF
TRBD1	.	TRBV2	TRBJ1-1	TGTGCCAGCAGTGCTGACAGGGAAATCGCTGAAGCTTTCTTT	CASSADREIAEAFF
TRBD1	.	TRBV5-1	TRBJ1-1	TGCGCCAGCAGCGACAGGGGTGACACTGAAGCTTTCTTT	CASSDRGDTEAFF
.	once	TRBV18	TRBJ2-3	TGTGCCAGCTCACCATCGGGGGAGGCAGATACGCAGTATTTT	CASSPSGEADTQYF
.	few	TRBV18	TRBJ2-2	TGTGCCAGCTCACCACAACGGGTAGACACCGGGGAGCTGTTTTTT	CASSPQRVDTGELFF
.	.	TRBV6-5	TRBJ1-2	TGTGCCAGCAGTTACAAGCCCGATGTCTATGGCTACACCTTC	CASSYKPDVYGYTF
TRBD1	.	TRBV6-5	TRBJ2-4	TGTGCCAGCAAGCAAATGGGGACAGGGGTAAACATTCAGTACTTC	CASKQMGTGVNIQYF
.	.	TRBV6-6	TRBJ1-1	TGTGCCAGCAGTTACTCGAGAGACATGAACACTGAAGCTTTCTTT	CASSYSRDMNTEAFF
.	.	TRBV12-5	TRBJ1-5	TGTGCTAGTGGGGGGGGGAGACAGCCCCAGCATTTT	CASGGGRQPQHF
.	.	TRBV6-5	TRBJ2-5	TGTGCCAGCAGTTACCGACAGGAAGAGACCCAGTACTTC	CASSYRQEETQYF
.	.	TRBV29-1	TRBJ1-2	TGCAGCGTTGGAGGAGAGGGCACCTATGGCTACACCTTC	CSVGGEGTYGYTF